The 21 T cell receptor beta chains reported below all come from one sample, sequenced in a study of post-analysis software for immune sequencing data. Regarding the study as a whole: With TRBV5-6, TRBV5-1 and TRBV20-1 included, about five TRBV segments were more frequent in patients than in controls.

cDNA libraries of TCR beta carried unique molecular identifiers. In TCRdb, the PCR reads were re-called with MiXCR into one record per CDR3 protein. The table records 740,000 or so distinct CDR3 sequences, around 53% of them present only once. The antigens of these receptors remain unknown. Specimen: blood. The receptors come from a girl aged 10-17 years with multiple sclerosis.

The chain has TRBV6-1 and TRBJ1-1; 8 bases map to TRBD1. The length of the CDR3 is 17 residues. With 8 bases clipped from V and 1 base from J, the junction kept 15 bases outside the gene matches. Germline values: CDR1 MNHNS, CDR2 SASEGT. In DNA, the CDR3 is TGTGCCAGCCTTACAGGACAGGGTTGGGGTACGAACACTGAAGCTTTCTTT. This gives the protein CASLTGQGWGTNTEAFF.

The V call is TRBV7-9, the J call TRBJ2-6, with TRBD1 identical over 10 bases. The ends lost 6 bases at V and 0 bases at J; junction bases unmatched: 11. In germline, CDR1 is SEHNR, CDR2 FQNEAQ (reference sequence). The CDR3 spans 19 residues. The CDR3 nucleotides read TGTGCCAGCAGGCCCCGGGACAGGGGTCCCGTCTCTGGGGCCAACGTCCTGACTTTC. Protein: CASRPRDRGPVSGANVLTF. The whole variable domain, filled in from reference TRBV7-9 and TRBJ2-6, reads DTGVSQNPRHKITKRGQNVTFRCDPISEHNRLYWYRQTLGQGPEFLTYFQNEAQLEKSRLLSDRFSAERPKGSFSTLEIQRTEQGDSAMYLCASRPRDRGPVSGANVLTFGAGSRLTVL.

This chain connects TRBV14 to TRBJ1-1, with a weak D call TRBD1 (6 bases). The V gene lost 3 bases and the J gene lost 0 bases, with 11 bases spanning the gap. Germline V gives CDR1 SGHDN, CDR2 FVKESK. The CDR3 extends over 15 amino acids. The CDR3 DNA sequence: TGTGCCAGCAGCCAGTCGGACAGAATGAACACTGAAGCTTTCTTT. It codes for CASSQSDRMNTEAFF.

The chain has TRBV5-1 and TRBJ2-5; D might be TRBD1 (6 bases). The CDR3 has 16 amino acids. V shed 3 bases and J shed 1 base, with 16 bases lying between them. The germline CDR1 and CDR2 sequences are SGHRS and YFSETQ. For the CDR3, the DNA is TGCGCCAGCAGCTCGTCGTGGACAGCCATCCAAGAGACCCAGTACTTC. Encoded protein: CASSSSWTAIQETQYF.

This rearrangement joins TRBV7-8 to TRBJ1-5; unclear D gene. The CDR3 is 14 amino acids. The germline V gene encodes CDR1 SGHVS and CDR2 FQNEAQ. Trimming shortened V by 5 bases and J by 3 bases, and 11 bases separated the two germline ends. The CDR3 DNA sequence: TGTGCCAGCAGCCATGACCGATACAATCAGCCCCAGCATTTT. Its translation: CASSHDRYNQPQHF.

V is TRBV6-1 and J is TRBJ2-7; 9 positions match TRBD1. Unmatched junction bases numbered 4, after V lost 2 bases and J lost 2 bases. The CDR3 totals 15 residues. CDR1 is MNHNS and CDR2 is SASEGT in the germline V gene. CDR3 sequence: CASSERTGDAYEQYF. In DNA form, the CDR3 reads TGTGCCAGCAGTGAACGGACAGGGGACGCCTACGAGCAGTACTTC.

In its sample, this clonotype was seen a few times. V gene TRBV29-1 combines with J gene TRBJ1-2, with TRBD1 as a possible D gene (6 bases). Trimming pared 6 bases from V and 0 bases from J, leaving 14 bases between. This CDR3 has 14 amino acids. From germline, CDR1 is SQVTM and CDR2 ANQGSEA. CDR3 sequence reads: CSVAHRVANYGYTF. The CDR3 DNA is TGCAGCGTAGCCCACAGGGTCGCTAACTATGGCTACACCTTC.

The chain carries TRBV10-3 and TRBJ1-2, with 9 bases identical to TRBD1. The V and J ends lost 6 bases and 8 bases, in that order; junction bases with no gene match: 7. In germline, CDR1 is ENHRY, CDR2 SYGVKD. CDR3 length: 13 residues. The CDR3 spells CAISGDRGGGYTF. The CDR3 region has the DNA TGTGCCATCAGCGGTGACAGGGGGGGCGGCTACACCTTC.

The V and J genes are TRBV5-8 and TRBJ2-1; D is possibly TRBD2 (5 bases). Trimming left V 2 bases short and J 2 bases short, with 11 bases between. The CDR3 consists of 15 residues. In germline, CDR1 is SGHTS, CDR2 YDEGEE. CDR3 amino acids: CASSFRGTTYNEQFF. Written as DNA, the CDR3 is TGTGCCAGCAGCTTTCGGGGAACAACCTACAATGAGCAGTTCTTC.

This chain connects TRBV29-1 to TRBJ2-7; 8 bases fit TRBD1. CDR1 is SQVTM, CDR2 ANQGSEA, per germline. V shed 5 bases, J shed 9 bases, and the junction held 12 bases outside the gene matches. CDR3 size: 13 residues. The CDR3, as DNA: TGCAGCGTTCTAGACAGGGGAACCGGAATGCAGTACTTC. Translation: CSVLDRGTGMQYF.

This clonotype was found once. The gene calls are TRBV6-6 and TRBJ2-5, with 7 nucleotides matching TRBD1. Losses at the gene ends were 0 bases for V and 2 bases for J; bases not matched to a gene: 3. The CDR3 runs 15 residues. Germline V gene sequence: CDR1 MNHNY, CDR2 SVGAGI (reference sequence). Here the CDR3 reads CASSYSTGPQETQYF. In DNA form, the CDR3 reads TGTGCCAGCAGTTACTCGACAGGGCCACAAGAGACCCAGTACTTC.

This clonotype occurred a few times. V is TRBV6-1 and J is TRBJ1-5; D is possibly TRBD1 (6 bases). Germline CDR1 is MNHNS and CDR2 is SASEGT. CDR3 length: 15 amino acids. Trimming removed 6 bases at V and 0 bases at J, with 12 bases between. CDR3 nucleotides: TGTGCCAGCAGCCGACAGGACGTTAGCAATCAGCCCCAGCATTTT. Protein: CASSRQDVSNQPQHF.

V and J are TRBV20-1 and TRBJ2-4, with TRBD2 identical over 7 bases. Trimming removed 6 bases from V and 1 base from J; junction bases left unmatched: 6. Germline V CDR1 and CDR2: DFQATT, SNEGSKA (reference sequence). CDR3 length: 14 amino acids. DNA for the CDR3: TGCAGTGCGGCGAGGGGAGGGGCCAAAAACATTCAGTACTTC. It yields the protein CSAARGGAKNIQYF.

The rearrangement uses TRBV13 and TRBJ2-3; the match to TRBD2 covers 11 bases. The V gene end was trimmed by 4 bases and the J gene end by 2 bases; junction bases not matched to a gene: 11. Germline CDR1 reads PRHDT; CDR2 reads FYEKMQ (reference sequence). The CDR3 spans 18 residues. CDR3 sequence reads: CASSSLSGGVRITDTQYF. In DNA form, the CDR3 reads TGTGCCAGCAGCTCCCTTAGCGGGGGGGTCAGGATCACAGATACGCAGTATTTT.

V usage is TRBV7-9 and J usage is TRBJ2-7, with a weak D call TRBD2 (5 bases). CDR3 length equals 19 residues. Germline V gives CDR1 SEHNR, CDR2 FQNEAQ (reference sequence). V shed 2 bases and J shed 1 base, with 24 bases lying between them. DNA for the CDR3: TGTGCCAGCAGCTTAAGGTCGAGAGGGTTGGGCACTGATTCCTACGAGCAGTACTTC. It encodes CASSLRSRGLGTDSYEQYF.

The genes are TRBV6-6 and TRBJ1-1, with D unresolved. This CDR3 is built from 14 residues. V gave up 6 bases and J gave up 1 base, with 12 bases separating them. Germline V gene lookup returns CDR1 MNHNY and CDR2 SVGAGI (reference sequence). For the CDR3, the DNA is TGTGCCAGCAGACCCGGACTGAAGAACACTGAAGCTTTCTTT. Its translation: CASRPGLKNTEAFF.

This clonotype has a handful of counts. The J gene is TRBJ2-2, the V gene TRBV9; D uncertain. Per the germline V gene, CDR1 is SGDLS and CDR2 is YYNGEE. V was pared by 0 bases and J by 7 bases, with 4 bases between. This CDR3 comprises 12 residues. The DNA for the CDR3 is TGTGCCAGCAGCGTAGGGGTCGGGGAGCTGTTTTTT. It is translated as CASSVGVGELFF.

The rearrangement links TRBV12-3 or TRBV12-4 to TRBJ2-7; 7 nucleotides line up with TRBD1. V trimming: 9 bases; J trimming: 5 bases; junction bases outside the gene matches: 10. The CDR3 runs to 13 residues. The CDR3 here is CASVPGQHNEQYF. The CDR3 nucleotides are TGTGCCAGTGTCCCGGGACAGCATAACGAGCAGTACTTC.

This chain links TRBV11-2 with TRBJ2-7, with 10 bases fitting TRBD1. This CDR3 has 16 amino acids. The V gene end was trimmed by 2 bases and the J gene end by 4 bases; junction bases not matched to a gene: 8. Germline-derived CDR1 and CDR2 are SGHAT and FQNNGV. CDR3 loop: CASSLRVTGGAYEQYF. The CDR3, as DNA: TGTGCCAGCAGCTTAAGGGTGACAGGGGGCGCGTACGAGCAGTACTTC.

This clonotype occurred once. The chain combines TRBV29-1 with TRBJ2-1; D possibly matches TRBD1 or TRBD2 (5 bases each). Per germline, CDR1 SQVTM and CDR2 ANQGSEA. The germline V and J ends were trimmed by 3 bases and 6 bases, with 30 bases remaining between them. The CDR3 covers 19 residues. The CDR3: CSVDYYWDPALERSNEQFF. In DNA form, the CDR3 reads TGCAGCGTTGATTATTATTGGGACCCTGCCCTCGAGCGGAGCAATGAGCAGTTCTTC.

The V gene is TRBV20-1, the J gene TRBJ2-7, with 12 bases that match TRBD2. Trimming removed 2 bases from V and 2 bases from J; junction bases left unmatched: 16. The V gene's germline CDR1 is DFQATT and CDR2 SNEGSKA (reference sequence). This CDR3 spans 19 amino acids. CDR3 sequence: CSARPWGLAGGSVPYEQYF. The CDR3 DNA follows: TGCAGTGCTAGACCGTGGGGCCTAGCGGGAGGGTCTGTCCCCTACGAGCAGTACTTC.